These 5 T cell receptor beta chains originate from one sample sequenced in a study of T cells in Graves' hyperthyroidism and ophthalmopathy. Amplification of TCR beta CDR3 regions was performed using RNA transcripts as template. First-round RT-PCR targeting the TCR CDR3 was performed with the HTBI primer set. TCRdb reprocessed the multiplex PCR reads with MiXCR, giving one entry per CDR3 protein. There are over 300,000 distinct CDR3 sequences in the sample; 11% to 15% occur only once, and about 10% lies in the top ten. Sequenced material: blood. Every receptor here comes from a woman aged 55-69 years with Graves' hyperthyroidism.

A few counts support this clonotype. This chain joins TRBV19 and TRBJ1-2; no definite D call. Germline CDR1 and CDR2: LNHDA and SQIVND (reference sequence). CDR3 length: 15 residues. V was trimmed by 7 bases and J by 6 bases, leaving 21 bases between them. The CDR3 DNA reads as TGTGCCAGTATGGAAGGAATGTTGGTGGGGAATGGCTACACCTTC. Encoded protein: CASMEGMLVGNGYTF.

This clonotype was observed many times. V and J are TRBV5-1 and TRBJ2-2; D is ambiguous. V was pared by 4 bases and J by 1 base, with 5 bases between. Germline V gene lookup returns CDR1 SGHRS and CDR2 YFSETQ. This CDR3 has 13 residues. CDR3 bases: TGCGCCAGCAGCAGCCTGAACACCGGGGAGCTGTTTTTT. As protein: CASSSLNTGELFF.

This clonotype was detected a few times. V and J are TRBV12-3 or TRBV12-4 and TRBJ1-6; tentatively, D is TRBD1 (5 bases). The CDR3 is 15 amino acids. V shed 1 base and J shed 5 bases, with 9 bases lying between them. This CDR3 reads CASSLGRTNNSPLHF. CDR3 in DNA: TGTGCCAGCAGTTTAGGTCGGACAAATAATTCACCCCTCCACTTT.

This clonotype showed up many times. This chain uses TRBV20-1 with TRBJ1-5; 8 positions match TRBD1. Germline values: CDR1 DFQATT, CDR2 SNEGSKA (reference sequence). V trimming: 6 bases; J trimming: 2 bases; junction bases outside the gene matches: 9. This CDR3 is 15 amino acids long. The CDR3 DNA sequence: TGCAGTGCGGGGAACGGACAGGGTGGCAATCAGCCCCAGCATTTT. This gives the protein CSAGNGQGGNQPQHF.

Remarks on this clonotype: A much larger clone is a single base away; this may be a read error. CDR3 residues: CAWSPTGITGELFF. The CDR3 coding sequence is TGTGCCTGGAGTCCTACAGGGATCACCGGGGAGCTGTTTTTT. The V and J genes are TRBV30 and TRBJ2-2, with D possibly TRBD1 on 6 matching bases. The germline V gene encodes CDR1 GTSNPN and CDR2 SVGIG (reference sequence). The CDR3 covers 14 residues. V dropped 2 bases and J dropped 4 bases, with 11 bases sitting between them.